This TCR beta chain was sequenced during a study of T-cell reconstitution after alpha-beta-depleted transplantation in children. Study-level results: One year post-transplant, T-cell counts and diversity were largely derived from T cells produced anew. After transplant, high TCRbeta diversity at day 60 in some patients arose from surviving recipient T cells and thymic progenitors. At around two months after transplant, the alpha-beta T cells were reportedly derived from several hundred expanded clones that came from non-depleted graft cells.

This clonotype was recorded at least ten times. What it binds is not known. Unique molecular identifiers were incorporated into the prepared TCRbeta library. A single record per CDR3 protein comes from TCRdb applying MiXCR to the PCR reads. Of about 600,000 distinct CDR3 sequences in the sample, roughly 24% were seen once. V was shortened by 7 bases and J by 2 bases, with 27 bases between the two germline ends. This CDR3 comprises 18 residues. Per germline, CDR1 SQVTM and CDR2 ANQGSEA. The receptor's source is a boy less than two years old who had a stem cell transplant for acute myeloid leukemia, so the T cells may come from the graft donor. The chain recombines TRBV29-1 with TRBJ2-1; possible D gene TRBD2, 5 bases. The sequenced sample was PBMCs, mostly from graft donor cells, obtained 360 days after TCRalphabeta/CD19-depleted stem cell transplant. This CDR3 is CSAPPPLSGGGPYNEQFF. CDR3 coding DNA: TGCAGCGCCCCTCCCCCCCTAAGCGGTGGAGGCCCCTACAATGAGCAGTTCTTC.